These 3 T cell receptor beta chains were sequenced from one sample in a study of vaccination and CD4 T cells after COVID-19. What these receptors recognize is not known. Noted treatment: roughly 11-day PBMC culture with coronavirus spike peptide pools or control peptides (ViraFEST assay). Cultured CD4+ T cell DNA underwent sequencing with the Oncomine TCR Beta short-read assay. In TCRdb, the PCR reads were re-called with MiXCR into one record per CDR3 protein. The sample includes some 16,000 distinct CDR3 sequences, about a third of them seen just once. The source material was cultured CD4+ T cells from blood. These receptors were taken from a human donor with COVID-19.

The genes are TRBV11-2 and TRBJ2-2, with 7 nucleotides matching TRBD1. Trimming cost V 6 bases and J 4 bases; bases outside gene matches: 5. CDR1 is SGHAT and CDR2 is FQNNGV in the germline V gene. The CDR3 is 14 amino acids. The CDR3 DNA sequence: TGTGCCAGCAGATCGGACAGGACCACCGGGGAGCTGTTTTTT. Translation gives CASRSDRTTGELFF.

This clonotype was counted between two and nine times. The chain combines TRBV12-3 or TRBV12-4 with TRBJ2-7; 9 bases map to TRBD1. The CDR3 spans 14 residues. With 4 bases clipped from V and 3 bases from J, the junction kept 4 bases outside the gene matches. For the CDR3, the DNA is TGTGCCAGCAGTTCGACAGGGGGTGGCTACGAGCAGTACTTC. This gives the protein CASSSTGGGYEQYF.

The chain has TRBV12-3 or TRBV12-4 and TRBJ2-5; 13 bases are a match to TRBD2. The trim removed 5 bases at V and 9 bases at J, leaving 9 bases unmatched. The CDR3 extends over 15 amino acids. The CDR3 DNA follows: TGTGCCAGCAGTCCGGGACTAGCGGGACCGATGGCCCAGTACTTC. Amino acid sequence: CASSPGLAGPMAQYF.